This T cell receptor (beta chain) was captured by sequencing in a study of CD8 T cells in ankylosing spondylitis. General observations from the study: Disease-linked clones bore a CD8+ phenotype, appearing relatively rarely in peripheral blood.

The authors made TCR beta libraries by quantitative 5'-RACE with molecular barcodes. TCRdb passed the 5' RACE reads through MiXCR, listing each CDR3 protein once. The data hold 90,000 to 100,000 distinct CDR3 sequences, with roughly 8.7% observed a single time. This clonotype was seen ten or more times. Its antigen is unknown. V shed 6 bases and J 1 base; nucleotides not matched to a gene: 9. Per germline, CDR1 MDHEN and CDR2 SYDVKM. The CDR3 covers 16 residues. The rearrangement links TRBV28 to TRBJ1-5; 7 nucleotides match TRBD1. Input material: blood, either unsorted or a sorted T cell fraction (not recorded which). The receptor comes from a male donor with ankylosing spondylitis or in good health (not recorded which). CDR3 protein: CASSLARQGSNQPQHF. CDR3 nucleotides: TGTGCCAGCAGCTTAGCTAGACAGGGCAGCAATCAGCCCCAGCATTTT.